This passage covers 3 T cell receptor beta chains from one sample sequenced in a study of cytomegalovirus exposure and HLA in healthy donors. The table came from immunoSEQ multiplex PCR; TCRdb's copy has only in-frame clones and leaves some out. The data contain fewer than 350,000 clones, 70% to 90% of them singletons. Sequenced input: PBMCs. The receptors come from a woman in her late teens or twenties in good health and CMV-seronegative.

The chain joins TRBV7-9 to TRBJ2-2, with 9 bases that match TRBD2. J lost 1 base, V lost 0 bases, and 6 bases had no gene match. CDR3 length: 18 residues. Looked up from germline, CDR1 is SEHNR and CDR2 is FQNEAQ (reference sequence). CDR3 sequence (DNA): TGTGCCAGCAGCTTAGCGCGGAGCGGGGGGCTGAACACCGGGGAGCTGTTTTTT. Translated: CASSLARSGGLNTGELFF.

This rearrangement joins TRBV2 to TRBJ2-1; D is uncertain. The ends were cut back, 3 bases at V and 0 bases at J, with 9 bases in the middle. Germline loops: CDR1 SNHLY, CDR2 FYNNEI. CDR3 length: 15 residues. The CDR3 nucleotides are TGTGCCAGCAGTGAGTCTAGGAGCTCCTACAATGAGCAGTTCTTC. It is translated as CASSESRSSYNEQFF.

The CDR3 region has the DNA TGTGCCAGCAGCGATCCGTTTGACGACAAACACAATGAGCAGTTCTTC. Its translation: CASSDPFDDKHNEQFF. V gene TRBV13 combines with J gene TRBJ2-1; D call uncertain. This CDR3 is built from 16 residues. V was clipped by 5 bases and J by 5 bases, with 19 bases between them. Germline CDR1 PRHDT, CDR2 FYEKMQ (reference sequence).